The entry below describes one T cell receptor (beta chain). Its antigen is still unknown. This entry comes from a study of regulatory T cells in long-lasting Graves disease. Study-wide results and limits: TRBV28, TRBJ1-2 and TRBJ2-5 were segments that persistent disease favored.

There are 12 residues in the CDR3. V was shortened by 5 bases and J by 0 bases, with 5 bases between the two germline ends. Germline CDR1 SGHRS, CDR2 YFSETQ. Sequencing libraries for TCR beta were prepared with iRepertoire HTBI primers and Arm-PCR of CDR3 regions. TCRdb reprocessed the multiplex PCR reads via MiXCR and lists one record per CDR3 protein. The top ten clones hold almost 9% of a sample with roughly 520,000 distinct CDR3 sequences, around 12% of them seen once. The time point here: newly diagnosed GD, antithyroid drugs for less than 3 months. RNA from PBMCs was the source of the TCR library. These data were also reused for a study on T cells in Graves' hyperthyroidism and ophthalmopathy. As reported in that work: Patients aged 18 to 65 had newly diagnosed hyperthyroidism lasting under 2 months. Blood shared most expanded thyroid clonotypes above 0.001. For ophthalmopathy, model prediction preceded onset by a median roughly 6.3 months.

The chain joins TRBV5-1 to TRBJ2-5, with no clear D. This receptor was taken from a woman aged 25 to 39 with Graves disease. The starting material was peripheral blood mononuclear cells (PBMCs), obtained at new diagnosis, from a patient treated with antithyroid drugs. CDR3 nucleotide sequence: TGCGCCAGCAGACAGTACCAAGAGACCCAGTACTTC. Translation: CASRQYQETQYF.